The 13 T cell receptor beta chains listed next were all sequenced from one sample in a study of CXCR3-negative and CXCR3-positive naive CD8 T cells. Notes on the study in general: Hydrophobicity of TRB CDR3s was greater in CXCR3-positive naive cells than in CXCR3-negative naive cells.

The libraries of TRB cDNA were prepared using 5' RACE with UMI labels. TCRdb reprocessed the 5' RACE reads and stores each CDR3 protein as one record, lacking DNA. Recorded for this sample: approximately 120,000 distinct CDR3 sequences. The antigens these receptors bind are not known. The sequenced sample was naive CXCR3+ CD8+ T cells from blood. The subset denotes: CD45RO-CCR7+CD27+CD95- naive CD8+ T cells expressing CXCR3 (TNR3+). These receptor sequences come from a human donor in good health. Some clones in this sample may be carry-over from other donors' samples.

The rearrangement joins TRBV6-6 to TRBJ2-7; TCRdb's D call, TRBD1, is unchecked because there is no DNA. This CDR3 spans 14 amino acids. Per germline, CDR1 MNHNY and CDR2 SVGAGI (reference sequence). The CDR3 protein is CASSYVGGSYEQYF.

The chain recombines TRBV14 with TRBJ2-7; the D call from TCRdb, TRBD2, cannot be confirmed without DNA. The germline V gene has CDR1 SGHDN and CDR2 FVKESK. The CDR3 length is 15 residues. The CDR3 loop is CASSHSRGALHEQYF.

The rearrangement uses TRBV7-9 and TRBJ2-5. Looked up from germline, CDR1 is SEHNR and CDR2 is FQNEAQ (reference sequence). The CDR3 is 15 residues long. The CDR3 loop reads CASSSTTLLQETQYF.

The V call is TRBV3-1, the J call TRBJ2-5; TCRdb calls TRBD1, which cannot be checked without DNA. The germline CDR1 and CDR2 sequences are LGHDT and YNNKEL (reference sequence). The CDR3 has 16 amino acids. CDR3 protein: CASSQATRGVAETQYF.

The CDR3 is CASSYRDIPNEQYF. V gene TRBV6-2 or TRBV6-3 combines with J gene TRBJ2-7. The germline V gene encodes CDR1 MNHEY and CDR2 SVGEGT. The CDR3 is made up of 14 amino acids.

The chain employs TRBV14 and TRBJ2-7. Germline V gene sequence: CDR1 SGHDN, CDR2 FVKESK. The CDR3 totals 12 residues. CDR3 region: CASSQDTYEQYF.

V is TRBV12-3 or TRBV12-4 and J is TRBJ2-1; lacking DNA, the TRBD2 call made by TCRdb goes unchecked. CDR3 length: 12 residues. CDR3 amino acids: CASGLGVDEQFF.

This CDR3 reads CASSLETGANTGELFF. The rearrangement joins TRBV11-2 to TRBJ2-2; the TCRdb D gene call, TRBD1, has no DNA to confirm it. This CDR3 has 16 residues. The germline CDR1 and CDR2 sequences are SGHAT and FQNNGV.

The chain combines TRBV7-9 with TRBJ2-5. Germline assignment: CDR1 SEHNR and CDR2 FQNEAQ (reference sequence). The CDR3 totals 13 residues. The CDR3 region is CASSLIQQETQYF.

The chain employs TRBV15 and TRBJ2-7; TCRdb's assignment of TRBD2 cannot be checked, as there is no DNA. This CDR3 has 13 residues. Germline lookup yields CDR1 LNHNV and CDR2 YYDKDF (reference sequence). The chain's CDR3 is CATSTGLSYEQYF.

The V call is TRBV9, the J call TRBJ2-1; TCRdb calls TRBD1, which cannot be checked without DNA. The CDR3 runs 12 residues. CDR1 is SGDLS and CDR2 is YYNGEE in the germline V gene. CDR3 amino acids: CASSHGTREQFF.

The gene calls are TRBV7-2 and TRBJ2-3; TCRdb designates TRBD2, a call that cannot be tested without DNA. This CDR3 is built from 16 residues. Germline CDR1 reads SGHTA; CDR2 reads FQGNSA. The CDR3 sequence is CASSLVVSGDTDTQYF.

The chain carries TRBV4-3 and TRBJ1-3. The CDR3 loop spans 16 amino acids. Germline values: CDR1 LGHNA, CDR2 YSLEER. The CDR3 protein is CASSQDWRTSGNTIYF.